The entry below gives a single T cell receptor (beta chain) sequence along with its context. This entry comes from a study of OX40 agonist ivuxolimab in advanced cancers. Overall study context: Partial responses occurred in three patients (one hepatocellular carcinoma, two cutaneous melanoma).

Clones were read by immunoSEQ multiplex PCR, and TCRdb kept only the in-frame ones, dropping some. The profile shows around 60,000 clones, about nine tenths of them singletons. Trimming left V 2 bases short and J 2 bases short, with 15 bases between. Germline values: CDR1 MNHNY, CDR2 SVGAGI (reference sequence). The CDR3 consists of 16 residues. The chain uses TRBV6-6 and TRBJ1-1, with D uncertain. The clonotype originates from an adult with an advanced solid tumor such as melanoma, head and neck, liver or kidney cancer. The material sequenced was CD4+ or CD8+ T cells sorted from blood, taken in a trial of the OX40 agonist ivuxolimab. The CDR3 DNA is TGTGCCAGCAGTTACCCGATACACGGCCAAAACACTGAAGCTTTCTTT. This codes for CASSYPIHGQNTEAFF.